Following are 23 T cell receptor beta chains from one sample sequenced in a study of high-grade serous ovarian cancer treatment subgroups. The tumor samples were collected prior to definitive surgery or chemotherapy. Libraries were prepared by immunoSEQ multiplex PCR; TCRdb keeps only in-frame clonotypes and omits some of them. The sample carries more than 10,000 clones, roughly 70% recorded once. Input material: tumor tissue. These receptors originate from a human donor with high-grade serous ovarian cancer.

The V call is TRBV6-6, the J call TRBJ1-1; the D is unclear. The germline V gene encodes CDR1 MNHNY and CDR2 SVGAGI (reference sequence). The V and J ends lost 2 bases and 7 bases respectively, with 8 bases between them. This CDR3 contains 12 residues. CDR3 nucleotide sequence: TGTGCCAGCAGTTACGGTACATATGAAGCTTTCTTT. Translating it yields CASSYGTYEAFF.

The V gene is TRBV19, the J gene TRBJ2-7, with D perhaps assigned TRBD1 or TRBD2 (7 bases each). Germline CDR1 reads LNHDA; CDR2 reads SQIVND (reference sequence). V dropped 1 base and J dropped 7 bases, with 20 bases sitting between them. The CDR3 is 16 amino acids. The CDR3 loop is CASSIGRGRGREEQYF. In DNA form, the CDR3 reads TGTGCCAGTAGTATAGGCCGTGGGAGGGGGCGCGAAGAGCAGTACTTC.

This clone has only a few counts. This sequence joins TRBV30 and TRBJ1-3; no clear D. This CDR3 region has 15 residues. Trimming took 0 bases from V and 4 from J, leaving 13 bases between them. Germline lookup yields CDR1 GTSNPN and CDR2 SVGIG (reference sequence). The CDR3 reads CAWSVSVEGGNTIYF. The CDR3 DNA reads as TGTGCCTGGAGTGTAAGTGTGGAGGGAGGAAACACCATATATTTT.

This clone was observed a handful of times. CDR3 in DNA: TGTGCCAGCAGTAAGACTCCAGGGGGCTCCTACAATGAGCAGTTCTTC. Translated, it gives CASSKTPGGSYNEQFF. The gene calls are TRBV28 and TRBJ2-1, with 7 bases lining up with TRBD1. The CDR3 runs 16 residues. Looked up from germline, CDR1 is MDHEN and CDR2 is SYDVKM. The V gene end was trimmed by 5 bases and the J gene end by 0 bases; junction bases not matched to a gene: 7. The whole variable domain, filled in from reference TRBV28 and TRBJ2-1, reads DVKVTQSSRYLVKRTGEKVFLECVQDMDHENMFWYRQDPGLGLRLIYFSYDVKMKEKGDIPEGYSVSREKKERFSLILESASTNQTSMYLCASSKTPGGSYNEQFFGPGTRLTVL.

CDR3 bases: TGTGCCAGCAGCCAGAGTCCAGCACGGTCCTACGAGCAGTACTTC. Translation gives CASSQSPARSYEQYF. The rearrangement joins TRBV14 to TRBJ2-7; no clear D. This CDR3 is built from 15 residues. The V gene lost 3 bases and the J gene lost 1 base, with 13 bases spanning the gap. Germline values: CDR1 SGHDN, CDR2 FVKESK.

This clone was recorded a few times. The chain recombines TRBV5-4 with TRBJ2-3; possibly TRBD2 for D (6 bases). Trimming pared 4 bases from V and 6 bases from J, leaving 18 bases between. This CDR3 region has 15 residues. Germline V lookup: CDR1 SGHNT, CDR2 YYREEE (reference sequence). The CDR3 DNA reads as TGTGCCAGCAGCCCTGACGGGGGACGGCGGGATACGCAGTATTTT. This sequence encodes CASSPDGGRRDTQYF.

In DNA, the CDR3 is TGTGCCAGCAGCTTAGTGACTCCCTACGAGCAGTACTTC. It is translated as CASSLVTPYEQYF. The chain employs TRBV7-2 and TRBJ2-7; no clear D. The CDR3 sequence is 13 residues long. V lost 1 base and J lost 2, with 6 bases in between. Germline V gives CDR1 SGHTA, CDR2 FQGNSA.

Here the CDR3 DNA reads TGCAGCGTTGAGGTCAGCTACAATGAGCAGTTCTTC. Its translation: CSVEVSYNEQFF. The chain is built from TRBV29-1 and TRBJ2-1; D is undetermined. Germline CDR1 SQVTM, CDR2 ANQGSEA. The CDR3 spans 12 residues. The V end was cut by 3 bases, the J end by 3 bases, with 6 bases between.

Only one count was recorded for this clone. The chain links TRBV2 to TRBJ2-7; D is ambiguous. V lost 8 bases, J lost 4 bases, and 12 bases lay in between. CDR3 length: 12 amino acids. Germline-derived CDR1 and CDR2 are SNHLY and FYNNEI. The DNA of the CDR3 is TGTGCCAGCGGCATGGCAACTTACGAGCAGTACTTC. Translating it yields CASGMATYEQYF.

The chain joins TRBV9 to TRBJ1-1; D is possibly TRBD1 (5 bases). There are 16 residues in the CDR3. Germline CDR1 reads SGDLS; CDR2 reads YYNGEE. The V end lost 4 bases, the J end lost 2 bases, and 18 bases lay between the germline ends. The CDR3 loop reads CASSPERGSPNTEAFF. CDR3 bases: TGTGCCAGCAGCCCCGAGAGGGGCAGTCCCAACACTGAAGCTTTCTTT.

V is TRBV4-3 and J is TRBJ1-4; no reliable D call. The CDR3 covers 16 residues. V was pared by 0 bases and J by 0 bases, with 8 bases between. Germline V gene data show CDR1 as LGHNA and CDR2 as YSLEER. The CDR3 loop is CASSQDWGATNEKLFF. The CDR3 DNA reads TGCGCCAGCAGCCAAGATTGGGGAGCAACTAATGAAAAACTGTTTTTT.

The chain couples TRBV28 to TRBJ2-7; 11 bases match TRBD2. Germline CDR1 and CDR2: MDHEN and SYDVKM. J was trimmed by 6 bases and V by 2 bases; bases with no gene match: 3. CDR3 length: 14 residues. For the CDR3, the DNA is TGTGCCAGCAGTTTAACTAGCGGGAGTCTCGAGCAGTACTTC. Residues: CASSLTSGSLEQYF.

The chain employs TRBV4-2 and TRBJ2-6, with 7 bases aligning to TRBD1. V shed 6 bases, J shed 0 bases, and the junction held 2 bases outside the gene matches. This CDR3 comprises 15 residues. The germline CDR1 and CDR2 sequences are LGHNA and YNFKEQ. CDR3 amino acids: CASRQGSSGANVLTF. CDR3 nucleotide sequence: TGTGCCAGCAGACAGGGGAGCTCTGGGGCCAACGTCCTGACTTTC.

This sequence joins TRBV19 and TRBJ2-3, with D possibly being TRBD2 (5 bases). Germline assignment: CDR1 LNHDA and CDR2 SQIVND (reference sequence). This CDR3 is 13 amino acids long. The ends were cut back, 9 bases at V and 1 base at J, with 11 bases in the middle. This chain's CDR3 is CASLAWGTDTQYF. The CDR3 DNA is TGTGCCAGCCTAGCTTGGGGCACAGATACGCAGTATTTT. The entire variable domain, with the rest obtained from reference TRBV19 and TRBJ2-3, is as follows: DGGITQSPKYLFRKEGQNVTLSCEQNLNHDAMYWYRQDPGQGLRLIYYSQIVNDFQKGDIAEGYSVSREKKESFPLTVTSAQKNPTAFYLCASLAWGTDTQYFGPGTRLTVL.

This clone was detected once. J is TRBJ2-2 and V is TRBV5-5; no definite D call. This CDR3 contains 16 residues. Trimming stripped 3 bases from V and 4 bases from J, with 16 bases between. Germline CDR1 is SGHKS and CDR2 is YYEKEE (reference sequence). CDR3 in DNA: TGTGCCAGCAGCTCTTTCGCGGCAGCGAGCACCGGGGAGCTGTTTTTT. Protein product: CASSSFAAASTGELFF.

The CDR3 bases are TGTGCCAGCAGCTCTCACAGGGACACTCGAGGACCTGAAGCTTTCTTT. Translation: CASSSHRDTRGPEAFF. The chain has TRBV7-8 and TRBJ1-1, with TRBD1 as a possible D gene (6 bases). The germline V gene encodes CDR1 SGHVS and CDR2 FQNEAQ. V was trimmed by 4 bases and J by 6 bases, leaving 21 bases between them. The CDR3 sequence is 16 residues long.

The table lists this clone with a few counts. This chain connects TRBV7-2 to TRBJ2-5; 12 nucleotides align to TRBD2. The V and J ends lost 5 bases and 3 bases, in that order; junction bases with no gene match: 4. The V gene's germline CDR1 is SGHTA and CDR2 FQGNSA. This CDR3 contains 15 residues. The CDR3 loop reads CASSRRLAGEETQYF. The CDR3 coding sequence is TGTGCCAGCAGCCGCAGACTAGCGGGAGAAGAGACCCAGTACTTC.

The chain combines TRBV10-1 with TRBJ2-7, with D possibly matching TRBD2 (7 bases). The CDR3 is made up of 16 amino acids. Germline V gene lookup returns CDR1 WNHNN and CDR2 SYGVQD (reference sequence). Trimming stripped 0 bases from V and 5 bases from J, with 17 bases between. The CDR3: CASSESRGRELNEQYF. CDR3 in DNA: TGCGCCAGCAGTGAGTCAAGGGGGAGGGAGTTAAACGAGCAGTACTTC.

The chain employs TRBV5-6 and TRBJ1-1; possible D gene TRBD1, 6 bases. This CDR3 has 16 residues. V was shortened by 3 bases and J by 0 bases, with 15 bases between the two germline ends. Germline V lookup: CDR1 SGHDT, CDR2 YYEEEE. The CDR3 DNA follows: TGTGCCAGCAGCTGGGGGCCGGGGACATTGAACACTGAAGCTTTCTTT. Translating it yields CASSWGPGTLNTEAFF.

This rearrangement joins TRBV4-2 to TRBJ2-7, with 9 bases that match TRBD2. The CDR3 is 16 amino acids. V lost 1 base and J lost 4; bases outside the gene matches: 8. The germline V gene has CDR1 LGHNA and CDR2 YNFKEQ. CDR3 amino acids: CASSQGGLAGTYEQYF. DNA for the CDR3: TGTGCCAGCAGCCAAGGCGGCCTAGCGGGAACTTACGAGCAGTACTTC.

This chain connects TRBV25-1 to TRBJ2-7; possible D gene TRBD2, 6 bases. Germline CDR1 and CDR2: MGHDK and SYGVNS. With 4 bases removed from V and 4 bases from J, the gap between germline ends came to 11 bases. CDR3 length: 13 residues. This CDR3 reads CASSVAAGYEQYF. The CDR3 DNA sequence: TGTGCCAGCAGTGTAGCTGCGGGATACGAGCAGTACTTC.

The count of this clone is one. V gene TRBV7-2 combines with J gene TRBJ2-7; 15 nucleotides align to TRBD2. CDR3 length: 15 residues. Germline assignment: CDR1 SGHTA and CDR2 FQGNSA. The J segment lost 6 bases and the V segment lost 1 base, leaving 1 base of the junction unmatched. CDR3 protein: CASSLEGLAGGEQYF. CDR3 DNA: TGTGCCAGCAGCTTAGAGGGACTAGCGGGAGGCGAGCAGTACTTC.

The V gene is TRBV5-6, the J gene TRBJ2-5; no reliable D call. V was clipped by 0 bases and J by 3 bases, with 3 bases between them. This CDR3 is 12 amino acids long. In germline, CDR1 is SGHDT, CDR2 YYEEEE. The CDR3 DNA reads as TGTGCCAGCAGCTTGGCGAAAGAGACCCAGTACTTC. This encodes CASSLAKETQYF.